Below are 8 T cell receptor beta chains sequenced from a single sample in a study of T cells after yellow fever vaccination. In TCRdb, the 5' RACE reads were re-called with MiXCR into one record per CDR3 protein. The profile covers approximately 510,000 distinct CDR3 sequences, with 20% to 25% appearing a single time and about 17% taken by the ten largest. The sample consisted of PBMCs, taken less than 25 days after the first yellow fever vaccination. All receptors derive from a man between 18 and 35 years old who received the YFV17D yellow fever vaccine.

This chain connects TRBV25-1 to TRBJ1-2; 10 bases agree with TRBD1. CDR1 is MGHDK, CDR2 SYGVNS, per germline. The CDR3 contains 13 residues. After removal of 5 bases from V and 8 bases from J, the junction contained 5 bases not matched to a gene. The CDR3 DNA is TGTGCCAGCAGTAGACAGGGGGCTGGGGGCTACACCTTC. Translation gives CASSRQGAGGYTF.

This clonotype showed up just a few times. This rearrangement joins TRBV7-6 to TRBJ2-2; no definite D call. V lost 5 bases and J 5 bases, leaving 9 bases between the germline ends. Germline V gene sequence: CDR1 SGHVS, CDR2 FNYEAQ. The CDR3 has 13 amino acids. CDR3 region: CASSHLMTGELFF. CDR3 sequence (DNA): TGTGCCAGCAGCCACCTCATGACCGGGGAGCTGTTTTTT.

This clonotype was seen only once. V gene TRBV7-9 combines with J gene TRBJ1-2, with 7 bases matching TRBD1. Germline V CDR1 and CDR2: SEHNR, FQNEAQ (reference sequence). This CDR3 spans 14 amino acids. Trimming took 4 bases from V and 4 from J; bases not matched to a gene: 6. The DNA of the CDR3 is TGTGCCAGCAGCTCGAAGACAGGGATCTATGGCTACACCTTC. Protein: CASSSKTGIYGYTF.

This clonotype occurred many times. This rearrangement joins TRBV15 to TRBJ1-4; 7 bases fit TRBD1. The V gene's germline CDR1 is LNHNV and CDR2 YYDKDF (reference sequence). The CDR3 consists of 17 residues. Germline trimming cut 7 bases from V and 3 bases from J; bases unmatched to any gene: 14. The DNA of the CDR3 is TGTGCCACCAAAGATAACAGGGGTCTCGAAGCTAATGAAAAACTGTTTTTT. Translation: CATKDNRGLEANEKLFF.

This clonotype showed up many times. The CDR3 region has the DNA TGTGCCAGCTCACCAGCGAGCTCCTATAATTCACCCCTCCACTTT. Protein: CASSPASSYNSPLHF. This chain connects TRBV18 to TRBJ1-6, with unresolved D. Germline V gene lookup returns CDR1 KGHSH and CDR2 LQKENI. The CDR3 has 15 residues. Trimming removed 2 bases from V and 0 bases from J, with 5 bases in between.

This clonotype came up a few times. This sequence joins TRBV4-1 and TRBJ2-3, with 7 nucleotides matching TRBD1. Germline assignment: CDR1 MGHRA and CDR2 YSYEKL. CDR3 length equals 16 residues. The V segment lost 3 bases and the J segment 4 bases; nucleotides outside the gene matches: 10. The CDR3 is CASSQTQGQVSDTQYF. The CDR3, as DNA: TGCGCCAGCAGCCAGACGCAAGGACAGGTCTCAGATACGCAGTATTTT.

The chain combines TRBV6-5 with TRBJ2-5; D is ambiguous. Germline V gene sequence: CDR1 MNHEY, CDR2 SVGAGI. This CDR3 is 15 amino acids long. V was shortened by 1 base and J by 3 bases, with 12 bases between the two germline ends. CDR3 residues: CASSYLGRSKETQYF. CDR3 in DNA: TGTGCCAGCAGTTACTTGGGCAGGTCTAAAGAGACCCAGTACTTC.

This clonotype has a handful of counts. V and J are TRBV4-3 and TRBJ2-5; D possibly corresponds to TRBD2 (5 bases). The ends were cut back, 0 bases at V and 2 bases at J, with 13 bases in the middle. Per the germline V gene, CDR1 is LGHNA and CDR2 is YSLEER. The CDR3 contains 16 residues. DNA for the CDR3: TGCGCCAGCAGCCAAGACCCAACTAGATTTCAAGAGACCCAGTACTTC. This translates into CASSQDPTRFQETQYF.